Presented here are 18 T cell receptor beta chains from one specimen sequenced in a study of cytomegalovirus exposure and HLA in healthy donors. The primer mix had 60 Vbeta and 13 Jbeta primers. Sequencing was performed with immunoSEQ multiplex PCR; in TCRdb, only in-frame clones are kept and a portion is missing. The sample totals roughly 190,000 clones; its top ten clones hold under 6.5%. The sequencing input was PBMCs. Receptors originate from a man aged 30 to 45 in good health and CMV-seronegative.

The genes are TRBV19 and TRBJ2-7, with 11 bases lining up with TRBD2. The germline CDR1 and CDR2 sequences are LNHDA and SQIVND (reference sequence). There are 15 residues in the CDR3. Trimming removed 6 bases from V and 0 bases from J; junction bases left unmatched: 4. The CDR3 coding sequence is TGTGCCAGTAGCCGGCTAGCGGGGGGCTCCTACGAGCAGTACTTC. Translated, it gives CASSRLAGGSYEQYF.

This chain connects TRBV6-6 to TRBJ1-1; 8 bases line up with TRBD1. The CDR3 runs to 14 residues. Germline assignment: CDR1 MNHNY and CDR2 SVGAGI (reference sequence). Unmatched junction bases numbered 8, after V lost 4 bases and J lost 7 bases. The CDR3: CASSFTGGPNEAFF. The DNA of the CDR3 is TGTGCCAGCAGTTTCACAGGGGGGCCAAATGAAGCTTTCTTT.

The chain joins TRBV7-2 to TRBJ1-3; 9 bases agree with TRBD1. V was clipped by 5 bases and J by 0 bases; unmatched bases: 8. The length of the CDR3 is 17 residues. Germline V gene lookup returns CDR1 SGHTA and CDR2 FQGNSA. In DNA form, the CDR3 reads TGTGCCAGCAGCCCCTCCGGGACAGGGTTCTCTGGAAACACCATATATTTT. Amino acid sequence: CASSPSGTGFSGNTIYF.

The CDR3 DNA reads as TGTGCCAGCAGCTTTGCGGGACAGGGGGAGACCCAGTACTTC. Translating it yields CASSFAGQGETQYF. V and J are TRBV11-2 and TRBJ2-5; the match to TRBD1 covers 10 bases. The V gene's germline CDR1 is SGHAT and CDR2 FQNNGV. V dropped 3 bases and J dropped 5; count of bases not matched to a gene: 3. CDR3 length equals 14 residues.

The chain couples TRBV25-1 to TRBJ2-6, with D tentatively TRBD1 (5 bases). The V end lost 5 bases, the J end lost 0 bases, and 14 bases lay between the germline ends. Germline V CDR1 and CDR2: MGHDK, SYGVNS. This CDR3 spans 17 amino acids. The CDR3 loop is CASSTVHRRSGANVLTF. The CDR3 DNA follows: TGTGCCAGCAGTACCGTCCACAGGCGCTCTGGGGCCAACGTCCTGACTTTC.

V and J are TRBV6-6 and TRBJ1-1; 8 bases fit TRBD1. The germline V gene has CDR1 MNHNY and CDR2 SVGAGI (reference sequence). With 6 bases clipped from V and 3 bases from J, the junction kept 6 bases outside the gene matches. The CDR3 loop spans 14 amino acids. CDR3 nucleotide sequence: TGTGCCAGCAGCCAAGACAGGGGTTACACTGAAGCTTTCTTT. Translated, it gives CASSQDRGYTEAFF.

The chain couples TRBV18 to TRBJ2-1; D remains ambiguous. The CDR3 is 16 residues long. Looked up from germline, CDR1 is KGHSH and CDR2 is LQKENI. Deletions cut 0 bases from V and 3 bases from J, with 12 bases between. Here the CDR3 reads CASSPPSVGLYNEQFF. For the CDR3, the DNA is TGTGCCAGCTCACCACCGTCGGTTGGGCTCTACAATGAGCAGTTCTTC.

This sequence joins TRBV4-3 and TRBJ1-1, with 10 bases identical to TRBD1. From germline, CDR1 is LGHNA and CDR2 YSLEER. CDR3 length equals 16 residues. V lost 4 bases, J lost 7 bases, and 12 bases stayed unmatched. CDR3 loop: CASSRDRGLVSFEAFF. As DNA, the CDR3 is TGCGCCAGCAGCCGGGACAGGGGATTGGTGAGCTTTGAAGCTTTCTTT.

The chain has TRBV2 and TRBJ2-1; D is perhaps TRBD1 (6 bases). The length of the CDR3 is 12 residues. V lost 1 base and J lost 13, with 11 bases in between. Germline V gene sequence: CDR1 SNHLY, CDR2 FYNNEI. The CDR3 here is CASSEGDNRQFF. CDR3 DNA sequence: TGTGCCAGCAGTGAAGGGGACAATAGACAGTTCTTC.

The V and J genes are TRBV5-1 and TRBJ2-7; the match to TRBD1 covers 8 bases. CDR1 and CDR2 from the germline V gene are SGHRS and YFSETQ. Trimming removed 4 bases from V and 1 base from J; junction bases left unmatched: 7. The CDR3 consists of 15 residues. The CDR3 loop is CASSDNRGRSYEQYF. The CDR3 nucleotides read TGCGCCAGCAGCGACAACAGGGGGAGATCCTACGAGCAGTACTTC.

The chain uses TRBV19 and TRBJ1-2; possible D gene TRBD1, 6 bases. The CDR3 spans 14 residues. V was clipped by 7 bases and J by 3 bases, with 15 bases between them. Germline V CDR1 and CDR2: LNHDA, SQIVND (reference sequence). The CDR3 coding sequence is TGTGCCAGTACTCCCAGGGGCTTCGACTATGGCTACACCTTC. This sequence encodes CASTPRGFDYGYTF.

The rearrangement links TRBV5-4 to TRBJ2-5; 10 bases line up with TRBD2. The V and J ends lost 0 bases and 5 bases, in that order; junction bases with no gene match: 7. The CDR3 runs 16 residues. The germline CDR1 and CDR2 sequences are SGHNT and YYREEE (reference sequence). This chain's CDR3 is CASSLALAGAEETQYF. CDR3 DNA: TGTGCCAGCAGCTTGGCTCTAGCGGGAGCGGAGGAGACCCAGTACTTC.

This rearrangement joins TRBV6-6 to TRBJ1-1; 11 nucleotides align to TRBD1. In germline, CDR1 is MNHNY, CDR2 SVGAGI (reference sequence). The V and J ends lost 6 bases and 7 bases, in that order; junction bases with no gene match: 4. The CDR3 is 13 residues long. CDR3 DNA sequence: TGTGCCAGCAGCTGGGACAGGGGGAATGAAGCTTTCTTT. The encoded protein is CASSWDRGNEAFF.

The V call is TRBV30, the J call TRBJ2-5; D is possibly TRBD2 (6 bases). The CDR3 extends over 16 amino acids. Between the trimmed V and J ends, which lost 0 bases and 3 bases, there was a span of 17 bases. Per germline, CDR1 GTSNPN and CDR2 SVGIG (reference sequence). The CDR3 region is CAWSVRRLGTKETQYF. In DNA, the CDR3 is TGTGCCTGGAGTGTCCGACGACTAGGCACAAAAGAGACCCAGTACTTC. The whole variable domain, filled in from reference TRBV30 and TRBJ2-5, reads SQTIHQWPATLVQPVGSPLSLECTVEGTSNPNLYWYRQAAGRGLQLLFYSVGIGQISSEVPQNLSASRPQDRQFILSSKKLLLSDSGFYLCAWSVRRLGTKETQYFGPGTRLLVL.

This rearrangement joins TRBV2 to TRBJ2-2; 7 bases are a match to TRBD1. Germline V lookup: CDR1 SNHLY, CDR2 FYNNEI. The CDR3 length is 14 residues. With V trimmed by 11 bases and J by 5 bases, 11 bases remained unmatched. CDR3 protein: CASTPGQRTGELFF. DNA of the CDR3: TGTGCCTCGACTCCGGGACAGAGGACCGGGGAGCTGTTTTTT.

The rearrangement joins TRBV5-1 to TRBJ2-3; 7 bases are a match to TRBD2. CDR3 length: 17 amino acids. With V trimmed by 4 bases and J by 2 bases, 13 bases remained unmatched. CDR1 SGHRS and CDR2 YFSETQ come from the germline V gene. This chain's CDR3 is CASSRGVGILYTDTQYF. CDR3 sequence (DNA): TGCGCCAGCAGCCGGGGGGTGGGAATACTGTACACAGATACGCAGTATTTT.

The chain employs TRBV9 and TRBJ1-1; perhaps TRBD1 as D (5 bases). This CDR3 spans 13 amino acids. From germline, CDR1 is SGDLS and CDR2 YYNGEE. V lost 7 bases, J lost 4 bases, and 14 bases lay in between. CDR3 DNA sequence: TGTGCCAGCGACCCTCAGGGTTCCACTGAAGCTTTCTTT. Translation gives CASDPQGSTEAFF.

The CDR3 DNA reads as TGTGCCAGCAAGACATCCGGGACAGGGGGGGATACGCAGTATTTT. Amino acids: CASKTSGTGGDTQYF. This chain links TRBV11-3 with TRBJ2-3; 11 bases map to TRBD1. The CDR3 extends over 15 amino acids. Germline lookup yields CDR1 SGHNT and CDR2 YENEEA. The V segment lost 7 bases and the J segment 6 bases; nucleotides outside the gene matches: 9.